A single sample is the source of the 10 T cell receptor beta chains below, sequenced in a study of long-term antiretroviral therapy in people with HIV. Version v3.0 of the immunoSEQ assay was performed at survey level. Clones were sequenced by immunoSEQ multiplex PCR, and TCRdb holds only the in-frame ones, with some missing. This table holds around 21,000 clones, 80% to 85% found once. The sequences come from unsorted PBMCs, collected 0.2 years after starting antiretroviral therapy. The receptors stem from a woman between 25 and 40 years old with HIV.

The V gene is TRBV2, the J gene TRBJ2-4; D tentatively fits TRBD1 or TRBD2 (5 bases each). The V and J ends lost 5 bases and 0 bases respectively, with 23 bases between them. The CDR3 has 19 residues. Per the germline V gene, CDR1 is SNHLY and CDR2 is FYNNEI. CDR3 nucleotides: TGTGCCAGCAGTCCTTCGGGACCACAGACCGACTTAGCCAAAAACATTCAGTACTTC. It translates to CASSPSGPQTDLAKNIQYF.

This sequence joins TRBV9 and TRBJ2-2, with a possible D match to TRBD1 (6 bases). The length of the CDR3 is 15 residues. The germline CDR1 and CDR2 sequences are SGDLS and YYNGEE. Trimming pared 0 bases from V and 2 bases from J, leaving 8 bases between. This chain's CDR3 is CASSVGGLNTGELFF. DNA for the CDR3: TGTGCCAGCAGCGTAGGGGGGCTTAACACCGGGGAGCTGTTTTTT.

This CDR3 reads CASSKASLRPLDTEAFF. In DNA form, the CDR3 reads TGTGCCAGCAGCAAAGCTAGCTTGAGACCATTGGACACTGAAGCTTTCTTT. The chain uses TRBV21-1 and TRBJ1-1. TRBV21-1 is termed a pseudogene. The CDR3 loop spans 17 amino acids.

The chain recombines TRBV4-2 with TRBJ2-1, with D perhaps assigned TRBD1 or TRBD2 (5 bases each). Germline CDR1 is LGHNA and CDR2 is YNFKEQ. The length of the CDR3 is 13 residues. V was trimmed by 5 bases and J by 3 bases, leaving 8 bases between them. The CDR3 is CASSGDVYNEQFF. The CDR3 nucleotides read TGTGCCAGCAGCGGGGACGTCTACAATGAGCAGTTCTTC.

The V and J genes are TRBV11-2 and TRBJ2-7; D is ambiguous. Germline V lookup: CDR1 SGHAT, CDR2 FQNNGV. Between the trimmed V and J ends, which lost 5 bases and 6 bases, there was a span of 14 bases. The CDR3 sequence is 13 residues long. The CDR3 spells CASSLGGAPEQYF. In DNA form, the CDR3 reads TGTGCCAGCAGCCTCGGTGGTGCCCCCGAGCAGTACTTC.

J is TRBJ1-2 and V is TRBV2; D gene ambiguous. The CDR3 extends over 17 amino acids. V shed 8 bases and J shed 4 bases, with 26 bases lying between them. Germline loops: CDR1 SNHLY, CDR2 FYNNEI. CDR3 in DNA: TGTGCCAGCGGAGACCCAGTCGTGGCCCGGACTATCTATGGCTACACCTTC. It encodes CASGDPVVARTIYGYTF.

V and J are TRBV6-5 and TRBJ1-1; 7 bases are a match to TRBD1. V trimming: 7 bases; J trimming: 1 base; junction bases outside the gene matches: 3. The CDR3 consists of 13 residues. Looked up from germline, CDR1 is MNHEY and CDR2 is SVGAGI. The DNA for the CDR3 is TGTGCCAGCATGAGACAGGGGAACACTGAAGCTTTCTTT. Translated: CASMRQGNTEAFF.

In nucleotides, the CDR3 is TGTGCCAGCTCACCTTTGTCAGGGGGCGTCGATTCACCCCTCCACTTT. This translates into CASSPLSGGVDSPLHF. The chain uses TRBV18 and TRBJ1-6; 8 positions match TRBD1. There are 16 residues in the CDR3. Germline V lookup: CDR1 KGHSH, CDR2 LQKENI. The V segment lost 3 bases and the J segment 8 bases; nucleotides outside the gene matches: 9.

The chain employs TRBV5-1 and TRBJ2-5; D possibly corresponds to TRBD2 (5 bases). The DNA matches TRBJ2-7 better at its end, which makes the J call doubtful. CDR3 length equals 14 residues. Per germline, CDR1 SGHRS and CDR2 YFSETQ. The CDR3 coding sequence is TGCGCCAGCAGCTTTTCGGGGTTAACCTACGAGCAGTACTTC. Its protein product is CASSFSGLTYEQYF.

Only one count was recorded for this clone. The V call is TRBV18, the J call TRBJ2-2; 9 bases align to TRBD2. Unmatched junction bases numbered 7, after V lost 6 bases and J lost 2 bases. The CDR3 consists of 16 residues. Germline CDR1 KGHSH, CDR2 LQKENI. The CDR3 DNA is TGTGCCAGCTCCCCTAAAGCGGGGGGCAACACCGGGGAGCTGTTTTTT. Translating it yields CASSPKAGGNTGELFF.